What follows describes a single T cell receptor beta chain. Its antigen is currently unknown. At one of its ends the junction is not consistent with the germline gene, which may arise from a read error. TCRdb analysed the 5' RACE reads with MiXCR anew, one entry per CDR3 protein. The table has under 550,000 distinct CDR3 sequences, roughly a fifth seen once. This specimen comes from a study of T cells after yellow fever vaccination. Germline V gives CDR1 LGHNA, CDR2 YNFKEQ. This CDR3 is 14 amino acids long. The study's findings and limits: A small share of clonotypes appeared in both CD4 and CD8 compartments. Subsequent booster samples again held most clones from primary vaccination (96% CD4, nearly 90% CD8).

The source of this sequence is a man aged 18 to 30 who received the YFV17D yellow fever vaccine. The rearrangement links TRBV4-2 to TRBJ2-1, with 12 bases that match TRBD2. This sample comprised PBMCs, obtained about 20 days after the first yellow fever vaccination. The CDR3: CASSQVLRLAGANF. The CDR3 nucleotides read TGTGCCAGCAGCCAAGTTCTGCGACTAGCGGGGGCCAACTTC.